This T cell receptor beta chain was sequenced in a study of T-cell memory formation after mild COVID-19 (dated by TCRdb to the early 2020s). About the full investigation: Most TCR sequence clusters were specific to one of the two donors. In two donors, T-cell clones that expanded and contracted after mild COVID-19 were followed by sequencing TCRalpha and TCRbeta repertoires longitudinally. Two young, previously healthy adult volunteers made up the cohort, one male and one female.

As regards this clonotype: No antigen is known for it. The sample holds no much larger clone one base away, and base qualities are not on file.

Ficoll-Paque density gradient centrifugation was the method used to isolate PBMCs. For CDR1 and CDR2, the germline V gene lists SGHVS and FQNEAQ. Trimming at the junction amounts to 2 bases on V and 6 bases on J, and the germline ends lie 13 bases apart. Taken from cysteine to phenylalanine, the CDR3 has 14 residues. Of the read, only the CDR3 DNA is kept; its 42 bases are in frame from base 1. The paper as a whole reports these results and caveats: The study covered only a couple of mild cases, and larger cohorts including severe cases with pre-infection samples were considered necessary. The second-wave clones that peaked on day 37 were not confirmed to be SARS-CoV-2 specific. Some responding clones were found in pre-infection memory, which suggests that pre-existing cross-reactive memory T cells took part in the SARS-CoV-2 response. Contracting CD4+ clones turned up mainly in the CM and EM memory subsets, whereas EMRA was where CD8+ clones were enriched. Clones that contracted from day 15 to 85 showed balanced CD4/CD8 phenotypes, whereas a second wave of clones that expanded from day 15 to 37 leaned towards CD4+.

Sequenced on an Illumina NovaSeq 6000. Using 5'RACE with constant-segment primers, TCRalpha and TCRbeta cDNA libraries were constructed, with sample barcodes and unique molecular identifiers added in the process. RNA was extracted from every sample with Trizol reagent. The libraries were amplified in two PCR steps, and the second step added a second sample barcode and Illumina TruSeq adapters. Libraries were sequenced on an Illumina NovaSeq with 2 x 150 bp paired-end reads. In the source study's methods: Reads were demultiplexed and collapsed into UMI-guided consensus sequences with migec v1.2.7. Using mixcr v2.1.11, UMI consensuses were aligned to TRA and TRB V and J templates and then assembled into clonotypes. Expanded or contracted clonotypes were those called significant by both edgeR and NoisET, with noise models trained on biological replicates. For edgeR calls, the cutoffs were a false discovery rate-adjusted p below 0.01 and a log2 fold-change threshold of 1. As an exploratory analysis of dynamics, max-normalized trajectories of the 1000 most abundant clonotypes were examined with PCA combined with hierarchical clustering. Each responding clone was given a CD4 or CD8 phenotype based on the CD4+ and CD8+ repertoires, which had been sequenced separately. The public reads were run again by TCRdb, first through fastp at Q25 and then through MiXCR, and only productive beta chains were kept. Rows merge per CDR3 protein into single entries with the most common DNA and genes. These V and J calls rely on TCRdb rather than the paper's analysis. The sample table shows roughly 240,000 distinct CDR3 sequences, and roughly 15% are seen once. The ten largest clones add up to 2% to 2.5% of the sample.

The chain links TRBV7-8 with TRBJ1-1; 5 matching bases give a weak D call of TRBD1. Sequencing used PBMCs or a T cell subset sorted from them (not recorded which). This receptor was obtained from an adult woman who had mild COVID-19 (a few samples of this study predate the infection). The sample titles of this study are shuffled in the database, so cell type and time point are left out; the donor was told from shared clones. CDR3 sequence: CASSLQGLAAEAFF. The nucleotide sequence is TGTGCCAGCAGCTTACAGGGCCTGGCCGCTGAAGCTTTCTTT. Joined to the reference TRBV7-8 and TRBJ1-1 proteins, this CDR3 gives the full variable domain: GAGVSQSPRYKVAKRGQDVALRCDPISGHVSLFWYQQALGQGPEFLTYFQNEAQLDKSGLPSDRFFAERPEGSVSTLKIQRTQQEDSAVYLCASSLQGLAAEAFFGQGTRLTVV.